This TCR beta chain was found in a study of T cell responses to AZD1222 COVID-19 vaccine. Study-wide results and limits: Spike-specific TCR breadth and depth grew following two AZD1222 doses.

This clone was detected once. Its antigen is still unknown. TCRdb's copy holds only in-frame clones and misses some; the assay was immunoSEQ multiplex PCR. The sample contains 110,000 to 150,000 clones, 89% of which appear only once. This sample comprised peripheral blood, obtained on day 0 of AZD1222 vaccination. The sequence derives from an adult in good health.

CDR3 in amino acids: CAISASDRVVDTQYF. In DNA, the CDR3 is TGTGCCATCAGTGCCTCGGACAGGGTGGTAGATACGCAGTATTTT. This sequence joins TRBV10-3 and TRBJ2-3; TRBD1 aligns across 8 bases. The CDR3 covers 15 residues. The germline CDR1 and CDR2 sequences are ENHRY and SYGVKD. V lost 4 bases to trimming and J lost 5 bases; unmatched junction nucleotides: 8.